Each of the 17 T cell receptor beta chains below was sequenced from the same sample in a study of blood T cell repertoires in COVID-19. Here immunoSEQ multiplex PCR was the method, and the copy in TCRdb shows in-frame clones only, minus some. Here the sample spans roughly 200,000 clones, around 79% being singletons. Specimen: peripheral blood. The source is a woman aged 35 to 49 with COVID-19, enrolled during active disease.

The CDR3 loop reads CASVENGLAGTDTQYF. As DNA, the CDR3 is TGCGCCAGCGTGGAGAACGGACTAGCGGGCACAGATACGCAGTATTTT. The J gene is TRBJ2-3, the V gene TRBV5-1; TRBD2 aligns across 10 bases. J gave up 1 base and V 7 bases, and 9 bases lay outside the gene matches. The CDR3 extends over 16 amino acids. Per germline, CDR1 SGHRS and CDR2 YFSETQ.

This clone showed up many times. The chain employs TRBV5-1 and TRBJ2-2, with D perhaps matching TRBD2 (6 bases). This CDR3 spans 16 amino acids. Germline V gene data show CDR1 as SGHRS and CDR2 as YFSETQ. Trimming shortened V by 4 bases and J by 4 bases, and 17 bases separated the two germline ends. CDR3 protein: CASSRWDSVGTGELFF. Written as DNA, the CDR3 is TGCGCCAGCAGCAGATGGGACTCCGTGGGCACCGGGGAGCTGTTTTTT.

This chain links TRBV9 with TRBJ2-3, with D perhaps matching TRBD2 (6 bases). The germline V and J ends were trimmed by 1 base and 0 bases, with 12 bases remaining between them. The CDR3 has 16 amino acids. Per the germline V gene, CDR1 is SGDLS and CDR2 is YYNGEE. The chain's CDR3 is CASSVHGSGSTDTQYF. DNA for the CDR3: TGTGCCAGCAGCGTACACGGCAGCGGGAGCACAGATACGCAGTATTTT.

CDR3: CASSSSGGNQETQYF. The CDR3 DNA reads as TGTGCCAGCAGCTCTAGCGGGGGGAACCAAGAGACCCAGTACTTC. The chain joins TRBV9 to TRBJ2-5, with TRBD2 matching 11 bases. Germline CDR1 SGDLS, CDR2 YYNGEE. J gave up 0 bases and V 4 bases, and 2 bases lay outside the gene matches. This CDR3 is 15 amino acids long.

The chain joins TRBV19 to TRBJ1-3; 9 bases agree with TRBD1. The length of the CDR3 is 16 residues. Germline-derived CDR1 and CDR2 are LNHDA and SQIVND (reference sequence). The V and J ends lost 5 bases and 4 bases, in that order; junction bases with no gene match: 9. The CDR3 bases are TGTGCCAGTAGTTCGTATCCGGGACAGGGAGGAAACACCATATATTTT. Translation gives CASSSYPGQGGNTIYF.

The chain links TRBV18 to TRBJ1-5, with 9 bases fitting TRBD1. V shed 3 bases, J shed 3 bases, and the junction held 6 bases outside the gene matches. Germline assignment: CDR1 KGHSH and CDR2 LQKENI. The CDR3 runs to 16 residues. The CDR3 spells CASSPAGTGTNQPQHF. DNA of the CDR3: TGTGCCAGCTCACCGGCTGGGACAGGGACCAATCAGCCCCAGCATTTT.

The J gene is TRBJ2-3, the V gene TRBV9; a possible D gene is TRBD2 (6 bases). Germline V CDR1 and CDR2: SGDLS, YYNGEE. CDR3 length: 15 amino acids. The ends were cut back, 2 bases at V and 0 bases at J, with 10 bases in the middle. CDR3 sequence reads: CASSVGGYSTDTQYF. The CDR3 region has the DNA TGTGCCAGCAGCGTGGGGGGTTATAGCACAGATACGCAGTATTTT.

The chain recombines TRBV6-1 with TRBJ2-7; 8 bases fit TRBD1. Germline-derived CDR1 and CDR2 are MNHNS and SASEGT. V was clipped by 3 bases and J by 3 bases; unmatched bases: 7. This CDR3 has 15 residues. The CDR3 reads CASSEGQGALYEQYF. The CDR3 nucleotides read TGTGCCAGCAGTGAGGGTCAGGGGGCCCTCTACGAGCAGTACTTC.

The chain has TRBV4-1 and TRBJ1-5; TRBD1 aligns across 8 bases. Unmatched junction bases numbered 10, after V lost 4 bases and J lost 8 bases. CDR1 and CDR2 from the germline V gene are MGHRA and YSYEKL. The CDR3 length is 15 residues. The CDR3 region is CASSPGDRPLEPQHF. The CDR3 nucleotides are TGCGCCAGCAGCCCGGGGGACAGGCCCTTGGAGCCCCAGCATTTT.

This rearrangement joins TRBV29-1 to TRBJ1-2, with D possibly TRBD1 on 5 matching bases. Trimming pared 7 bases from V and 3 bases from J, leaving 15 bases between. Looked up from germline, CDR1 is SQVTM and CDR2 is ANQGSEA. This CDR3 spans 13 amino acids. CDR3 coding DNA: TGCAGCGCCCTCTCGGGGGATTACTATGGCTACACCTTC. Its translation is CSALSGDYYGYTF.

Here the CDR3 reads CASSTRQGREFISEAFF. The CDR3 coding sequence is TGTGCCAGCAGCACTAGACAGGGGAGGGAGTTTATTTCCGAAGCTTTCTTT. This chain uses TRBV27 with TRBJ1-1, with 8 bases that match TRBD1. The J segment lost 8 bases and the V segment lost 6 bases, leaving 20 bases of the junction unmatched. Germline CDR1 is MNHEY and CDR2 is SMNVEV (reference sequence). The CDR3 contains 17 residues.

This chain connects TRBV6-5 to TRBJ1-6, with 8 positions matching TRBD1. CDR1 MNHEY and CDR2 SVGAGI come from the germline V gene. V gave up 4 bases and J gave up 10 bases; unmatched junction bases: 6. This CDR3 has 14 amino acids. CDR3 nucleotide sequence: TGTGCCAGCAGTTCGGACAGGGTAGACTCACCCCTCCACTTT. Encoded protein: CASSSDRVDSPLHF.

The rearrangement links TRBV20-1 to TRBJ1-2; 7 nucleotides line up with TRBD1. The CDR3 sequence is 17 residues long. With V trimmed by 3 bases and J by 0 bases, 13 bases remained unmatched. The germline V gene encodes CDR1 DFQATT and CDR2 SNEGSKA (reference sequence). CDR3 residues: CSASLPGTARSNYGYTF. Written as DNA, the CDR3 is TGCAGTGCTAGTCTACCCGGGACAGCCAGATCTAACTATGGCTACACCTTC.

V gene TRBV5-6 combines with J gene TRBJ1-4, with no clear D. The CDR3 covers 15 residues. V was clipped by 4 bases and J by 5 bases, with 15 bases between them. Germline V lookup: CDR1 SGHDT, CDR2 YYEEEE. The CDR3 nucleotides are TGTGCCAGCAGCAACGCACCAGGCCCGAATGAAAAACTGTTTTTT. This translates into CASSNAPGPNEKLFF.

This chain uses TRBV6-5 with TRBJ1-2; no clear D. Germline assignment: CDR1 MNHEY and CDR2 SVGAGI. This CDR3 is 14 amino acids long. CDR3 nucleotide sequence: TGTGCGCATAGGAGGGTTAGCAGATCAGGTGGCTACACCTTC. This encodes CAHRRVSRSGGYTF.

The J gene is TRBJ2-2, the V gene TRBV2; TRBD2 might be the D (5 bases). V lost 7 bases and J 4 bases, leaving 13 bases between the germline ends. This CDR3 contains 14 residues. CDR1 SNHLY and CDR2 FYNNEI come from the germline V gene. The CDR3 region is CASIGHEGTGELFF. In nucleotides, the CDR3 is TGTGCCAGCATTGGGCACGAGGGCACCGGGGAGCTGTTTTTT.

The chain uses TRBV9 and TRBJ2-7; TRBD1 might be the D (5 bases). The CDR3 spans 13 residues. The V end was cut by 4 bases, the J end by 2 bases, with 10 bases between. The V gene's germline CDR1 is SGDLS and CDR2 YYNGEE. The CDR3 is CASSRQSAYEQYF. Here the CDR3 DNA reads TGTGCCAGCAGCCGACAGAGCGCCTACGAGCAGTACTTC. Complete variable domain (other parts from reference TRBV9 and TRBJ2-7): DSGVTQTPKHLITATGQRVTLRCSPRSGDLSVYWYQQSLDQGLQFLIQYYNGEERAKGNILERFSAQQFPDLHSELNLSSLELGDSALYFCASSRQSAYEQYFGPGTRLTVT.